These 16 T cell receptor beta chains were all obtained from the same sample, sequenced in a study of OX40 agonist ivuxolimab in advanced cancers. Libraries were prepared by immunoSEQ multiplex PCR; TCRdb keeps only in-frame clonotypes and omits some of them. The sample lists some 76,000 clones; approximately 86% were seen once. Here the sequenced sample was CD4+ or CD8+ T cells sorted from blood, taken in a trial of the OX40 agonist ivuxolimab. The origin of the receptors is an adult with an advanced solid tumor such as melanoma, head and neck, liver or kidney cancer.

This sequence joins TRBV2 and TRBJ2-7; tentative D call: TRBD1 (6 bases). CDR3 size: 14 residues. Trimming stripped 7 bases from V and 3 bases from J, with 16 bases between. Germline assignment: CDR1 SNHLY and CDR2 FYNNEI. The CDR3, as DNA: TGTGCCAGCAATCCCATGGGGGCCTTCTACGAGCAGTACTTC. It specifies CASNPMGAFYEQYF.

The chain employs TRBV7-2 and TRBJ2-2, with unresolved D. The CDR3 contains 14 residues. Trimming cost V 2 bases and J 4 bases, with 8 bases left between them. The V gene's germline CDR1 is SGHTA and CDR2 FQGNSA. CDR3 protein: CASSLSPATGELFF. The DNA of the CDR3 is TGTGCCAGCAGCTTAAGCCCGGCCACCGGGGAGCTGTTTTTT.

In its sample, this clone was seen once. The J gene is TRBJ2-7, the V gene TRBV11-2, with 13 bases matching TRBD2. Trimming at V came to 5 bases and at J to 1 base, leaving 2 bases not matched to a gene. This CDR3 region has 15 residues. CDR1 is SGHAT, CDR2 FQNNGV, per germline. The CDR3 DNA sequence: TGTGCCAGCAGCGAACTAGCGGGGGGGTCCTACGAGCAGTACTTC. Protein product: CASSELAGGSYEQYF.

CDR3 in DNA: TGCGCCAGCAGTACCGGGGGAAGGGACACAGATACGCAGTATTTT. Its protein is CASSTGGRDTDTQYF. The chain carries TRBV5-1 and TRBJ2-3, with D tentatively TRBD2 (6 bases). The V and J ends lost 5 bases and 2 bases respectively, with 15 bases between them. Germline V lookup: CDR1 SGHRS, CDR2 YFSETQ. The CDR3 is made up of 15 amino acids.

This clone is a singleton in its sample. This rearrangement joins TRBV7-2 to TRBJ1-1; D unclear. This CDR3 region has 14 residues. Germline CDR1 SGHTA, CDR2 FQGNSA. The V end lost 3 bases, the J end lost 5 bases, and 13 bases lay between the germline ends. The CDR3 bases are TGTGCCAGCAGCTTGGACCCGAGAGGAACTGAAGCTTTCTTT. Residues: CASSLDPRGTEAFF.

This clone was detected a few times. The rearrangement uses TRBV7-2 and TRBJ2-3, with TRBD2 identical over 11 bases. V lost 2 bases to trimming and J lost 5 bases; unmatched junction nucleotides: 3. The CDR3 covers 15 residues. Germline CDR1 SGHTA, CDR2 FQGNSA. The CDR3 spells CASSLISGGGDTQYF. The CDR3 nucleotides are TGTGCCAGCAGCTTAATTAGCGGGGGGGGAGATACGCAGTATTTT.

In its sample, this clone was seen once. This chain connects TRBV19 to TRBJ1-1; 8 bases agree with TRBD1. V shed 8 bases and J 0 bases; nucleotides not matched to a gene: 5. Germline loops: CDR1 LNHDA, CDR2 SQIVND (reference sequence). This CDR3 has 14 residues. CDR3 DNA: TGTGCCAGTGCTCCAGGGGGCCTGAACACTGAAGCTTTCTTT. It codes for CASAPGGLNTEAFF.

The J gene is TRBJ2-5, the V gene TRBV6-6; TRBD1 aligns across 11 bases. CDR1 and CDR2 from the germline V gene are MNHNY and SVGAGI (reference sequence). J lost 5 bases, V lost 6 bases, and 2 bases had no gene match. The CDR3 covers 13 residues. The CDR3 DNA reads as TGTGCCAGCAGGGGACAGGGGGTCGAGACCCAGTACTTC. Protein sequence: CASRGQGVETQYF.

The chain uses TRBV28 and TRBJ2-3; 11 bases are shared with TRBD2. J was trimmed by 2 bases and V by 5 bases; bases with no gene match: 6. The CDR3 consists of 16 residues. The V gene's germline CDR1 is MDHEN and CDR2 SYDVKM. This CDR3 reads CASSPSSGGTTDTQYF. CDR3 bases: TGTGCCAGCAGTCCCTCTAGCGGGGGGACCACAGATACGCAGTATTTT. Variable domain in full (rest from reference TRBV28 and TRBJ2-3): DVKVTQSSRYLVKRTGEKVFLECVQDMDHENMFWYRQDPGLGLRLIYFSYDVKMKEKGDIPEGYSVSREKKERFSLILESASTNQTSMYLCASSPSSGGTTDTQYFGPGTRLTVL.

The rearrangement uses TRBV7-6 and TRBJ2-2; D possibly corresponds to TRBD1 (7 bases). The CDR3 totals 16 residues. From germline, CDR1 is SGHVS and CDR2 FNYEAQ. Trimming took 1 base from V and 5 from J, leaving 14 bases between them. CDR3 amino acids: CASSLEAGGSTGELFF. CDR3 coding DNA: TGTGCCAGCAGCTTAGAAGCAGGGGGGAGTACCGGGGAGCTGTTTTTT.

The chain has TRBV13 and TRBJ2-7; possibly TRBD1 for D (5 bases). V lost 1 base, J lost 3 bases, and 16 bases lay in between. This CDR3 is built from 16 residues. CDR1 PRHDT and CDR2 FYEKMQ come from the germline V gene (reference sequence). As DNA, the CDR3 is TGTGCCAGCAGCTTAGTCGCGCGACAGCCCTTCTACGAGCAGTACTTC. This translates into CASSLVARQPFYEQYF.

This chain uses TRBV7-2 with TRBJ1-6; 7 bases agree with TRBD1. V lost 1 base to trimming and J lost 8 bases; unmatched junction nucleotides: 5. CDR3 length: 15 amino acids. Germline V lookup: CDR1 SGHTA, CDR2 FQGNSA. The CDR3 sequence is CASSLEGRGDSPLHF. The DNA of the CDR3 is TGTGCCAGCAGCTTAGAGGGCAGGGGGGATTCACCCCTCCACTTT.

This clone was counted only a few times. This chain connects TRBV7-2 to TRBJ1-1, with D perhaps TRBD1 (5 bases). This CDR3 has 14 residues. Trimming took 2 bases from V and 2 from J, leaving 9 bases between them. Germline V gene sequence: CDR1 SGHTA, CDR2 FQGNSA. CDR3 bases: TGTGCCAGCAGCTTACAAACAGGAAACACTGAAGCTTTCTTT. Its translation is CASSLQTGNTEAFF.

J is TRBJ2-1 and V is TRBV4-1, with TRBD2 matching 9 bases. Trimming at V came to 2 bases and at J to 0 bases, leaving 5 bases not matched to a gene. Germline CDR1 reads MGHRA; CDR2 reads YSYEKL. There are 17 residues in the CDR3. In DNA form, the CDR3 reads TGCGCCAGCAGCCAAAACCCAGCGGGAGGCTCCTACAATGAGCAGTTCTTC. This codes for CASSQNPAGGSYNEQFF.

This chain uses TRBV6-6 with TRBJ2-1; tentatively, D is TRBD1 or TRBD2 (6 bases each). This CDR3 comprises 15 residues. The germline V and J ends were trimmed by 2 bases and 2 bases, with 10 bases remaining between them. Looked up from germline, CDR1 is MNHNY and CDR2 is SVGAGI (reference sequence). Here the CDR3 DNA reads TGTGCCAGCAGTTACGAGGGGGGCACCTACAATGAGCAGTTCTTC. It codes for CASSYEGGTYNEQFF.

The V call is TRBV30, the J call TRBJ2-2; maybe TRBD2 (5 bases). CDR1 and CDR2 (germline): GTSNPN, SVGIG (reference sequence). This CDR3 is 12 amino acids long. V gave up 0 bases and J gave up 7 bases, with 6 bases separating them. Here the CDR3 reads CAWSVGVGELFF. For the CDR3, the DNA is TGTGCCTGGAGTGTGGGAGTCGGGGAGCTGTTTTTT.